This T cell receptor beta chain is from a study of tumor and adjacent non-tumor tissue in lung cancer. At the level of the study: Histology: 11 to 13 adenocarcinoma, a couple of squamous cell carcinoma, 1 small cell lung cancer. Patients were aged roughly 31 to 76, about 10 men and roughly 5 women, stage I to III.

A modified ARM-PCR protocol with three rounds of nested PCR amplified TCRbeta. Each CDR3 protein is one row after TCRdb ran MiXCR on the multiplex PCR reads. The repertoire holds 75,000 to 80,000 distinct CDR3 sequences, with over 60% as singletons. RNA was extracted from bulk tissue without any cell sorting. Distant lung tissue was collected more than 3 cm away from the tumor edge. Donors were chemotherapy-naive, newly diagnosed lung cancer surgical patients in China, August–late 2014. The CDR3 consists of 16 residues. Germline V lookup: CDR1 MNHEY, CDR2 SVGAGI. Trimming removed 7 bases from V and 5 bases from J; junction bases left unmatched: 15.

This receptor was identified in a man between 65 and 79 years old with non-small cell lung cancer. Sample: distant non-tumor lung tissue. The V and J genes are TRBV6-5 and TRBJ1-1, with TRBD1 identical over 8 bases. CDR3 in DNA: TGTGCCAGCATCCCGACCGCGACAGGGGTGGGAACTGAAGCTTTCTTT. Translating it yields CASIPTATGVGTEAFF.